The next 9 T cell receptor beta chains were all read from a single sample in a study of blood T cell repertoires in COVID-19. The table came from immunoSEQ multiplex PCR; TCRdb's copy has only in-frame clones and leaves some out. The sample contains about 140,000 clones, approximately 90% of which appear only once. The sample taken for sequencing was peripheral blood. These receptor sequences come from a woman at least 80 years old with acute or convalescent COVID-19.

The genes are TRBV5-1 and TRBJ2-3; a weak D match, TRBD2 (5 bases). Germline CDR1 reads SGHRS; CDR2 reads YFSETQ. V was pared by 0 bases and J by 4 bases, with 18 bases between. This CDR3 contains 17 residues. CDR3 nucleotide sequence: TGCGCCAGCAGCTTGGGGCGGACTCCCAAGACCCCAGATACGCAGTATTTT. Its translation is CASSLGRTPKTPDTQYF.

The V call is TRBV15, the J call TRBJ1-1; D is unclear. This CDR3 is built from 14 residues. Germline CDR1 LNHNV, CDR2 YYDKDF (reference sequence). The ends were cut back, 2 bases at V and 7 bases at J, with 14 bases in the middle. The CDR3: CATSRSGNPHEAFF. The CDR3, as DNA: TGTGCCACCAGCAGAAGCGGGAATCCCCATGAAGCTTTCTTT. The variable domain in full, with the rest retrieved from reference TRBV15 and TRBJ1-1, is DAMVIQNPRYQVTQFGKPVTLSCSQTLNHNVMYWYQQKSSQAPKLLFHYYDKDFNNEADTPDNFQSRRPNTSFCFLDIRSPGLGDTAMYLCATSRSGNPHEAFFGQGTRLTVV.

The DNA of the CDR3 is TGTGCCAGCAGCTCCTGGACAGGGAACACTGAAGCTTTCTTT. The encoded protein is CASSSWTGNTEAFF. The chain joins TRBV7-2 to TRBJ1-1; TRBD1 matches at 7 bases. V was pared by 4 bases and J by 1 base, with 3 bases of the junction left unmatched. The CDR3 consists of 14 residues. From germline, CDR1 is SGHTA and CDR2 FQGNSA.

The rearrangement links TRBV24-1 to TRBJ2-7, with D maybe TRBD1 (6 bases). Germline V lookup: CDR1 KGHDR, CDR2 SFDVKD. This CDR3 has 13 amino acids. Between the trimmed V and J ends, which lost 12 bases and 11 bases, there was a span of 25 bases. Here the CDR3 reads CACQDRVSTRKYF. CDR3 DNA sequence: TGTGCCTGTCAGGACAGAGTATCTACGAGGAAGTACTTC.

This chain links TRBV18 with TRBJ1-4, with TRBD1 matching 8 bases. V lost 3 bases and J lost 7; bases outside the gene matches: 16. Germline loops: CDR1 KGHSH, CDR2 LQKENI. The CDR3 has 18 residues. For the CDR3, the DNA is TGTGCCAGCTCACCGAACGGACAGGGACGAGGGTTCGGTGAAAAACTGTTTTTT. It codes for CASSPNGQGRGFGEKLFF.

The CDR3 region is CASSLSWGQNYNSPLHF. DNA for the CDR3: TGTGCCAGCAGCTTATCTTGGGGACAGAATTATAATTCACCCCTCCACTTT. The chain carries TRBV7-9 and TRBJ1-6, with 7 nucleotides matching TRBD1. With 2 bases clipped from V and 4 bases from J, the junction kept 8 bases outside the gene matches. CDR3 length equals 17 residues. The germline V gene has CDR1 SEHNR and CDR2 FQNEAQ (reference sequence). The entire variable domain, with the rest obtained from reference TRBV7-9 and TRBJ1-6, is as follows: DTGVSQNPRHKITKRGQNVTFRCDPISEHNRLYWYRQTLGQGPEFLTYFQNEAQLEKSRLLSDRFSAERPKGSFSTLEIQRTEQGDSAMYLCASSLSWGQNYNSPLHFGNGTRLTVT.

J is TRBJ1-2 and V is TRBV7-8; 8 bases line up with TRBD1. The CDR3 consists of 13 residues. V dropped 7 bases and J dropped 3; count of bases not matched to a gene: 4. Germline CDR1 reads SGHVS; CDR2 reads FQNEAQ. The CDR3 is CASTTGAYYGYTF. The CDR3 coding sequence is TGTGCCAGCACGACAGGGGCCTACTATGGCTACACCTTC.

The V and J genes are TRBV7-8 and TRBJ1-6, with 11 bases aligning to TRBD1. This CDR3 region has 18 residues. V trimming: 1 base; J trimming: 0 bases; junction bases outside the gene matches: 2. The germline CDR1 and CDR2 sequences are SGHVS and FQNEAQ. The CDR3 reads CASSLGGTGGSYNSPLHF. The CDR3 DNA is TGTGCCAGCAGCTTAGGTGGGACAGGGGGCTCCTATAATTCACCCCTCCACTTT.

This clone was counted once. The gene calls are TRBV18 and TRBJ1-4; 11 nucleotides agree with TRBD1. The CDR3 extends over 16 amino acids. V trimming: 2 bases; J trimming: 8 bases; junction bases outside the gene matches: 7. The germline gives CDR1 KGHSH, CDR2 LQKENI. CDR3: CASSPGDRGFREKLFF. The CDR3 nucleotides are TGTGCCAGCTCACCAGGGGACAGGGGGTTTCGCGAAAAACTGTTTTTT.